This T cell receptor beta chain stems from a study of identical twins listed by TCRdb under 2016. Study-level background: To test whether fetal clonotypes persist, this study deep-sequenced TCR alpha and beta repertoires from monozygotic twins, from unrelated adults of various ages, and from cord blood. To rule out contamination, the twin experiments were replicated at different times with different library preparation protocols. Results and caveats for the whole study, not just this receptor: In monozygotic twins, recombination models systematically underestimated out-of-frame TCR alpha sharing, but the models matched the sharing seen between unrelated individuals. The excess sharing between twins in beta out-of-frame sequences was weaker because fewer shared sequences reduced the signal-to-noise ratio. Zero-insertion analyses could be partly confounded by invariant T cells such as MAIT and iNKT, though diverse VJ usage argued against such confounding for most clonotypes. Out-of-frame TCR alpha sequences shared between twins showed an excess of low generation-probability sequences compared with coincidental sharing between unrelated individuals. Abundant cord blood beta clonotypes carried fewer insertions; young adult naive repertoires showed a weaker similar trend, while memory repertoires showed none. Conclusions relied on cross-sectional statistical analysis, since the same donors could not be followed over many years.

The cysteine opens and the phenylalanine closes a CDR3 of 17 amino acids. Of the read, only the CDR3 DNA is kept; its 51 bases are in frame from base 1. Trimming costs V 0 bases and J 8 bases, and their ends lie 22 bases apart. The germline V gene (reference sequence) yields MNHEY for CDR1 and SMNVEV for CDR2. In the case of this clonotype: The target of this receptor is not known. No much larger clone is present one base from it, and per-base qualities are unavailable.

Libraries were made using 5' RACE. These reads were obtained on an Illumina HiSeq 2000. Template switching introduced a universal primer binding site; the final cDNA contained a unique molecular identifier, enabling accurate counting of TCR cDNA molecules. Specific primers in the conserved constant-segment region were used to synthesize first-strand cDNA for TCR alpha and beta chains. To control for contamination, every cDNA library was double barcoded, receiving both a SMART-Mk sample barcode and Illumina barcodes. TruSeq adapter sequences, together with Illumina sample barcodes, were added in two successive PCR steps. The TCR alpha and beta cDNA libraries were sequenced on the Illumina HiSeq platform using custom primers. As for the original processing: Raw reads were processed with MiGEC to extract unique molecular identifiers, and MiXCR was used to determine CDR3 positions. Recombination models were inferred per individual with the repgenHMM and IGoR tools using an EM algorithm. Shared clonotypes were analyzed with the tcR package in R, and sharing was normalized by the product of cloneset sizes. To study raw recombination free of thymic and clonal selection effects, out-of-frame nonproductive sequences were analyzed. TCRdb ran its own pipeline on the public reads, namely fastp trimming at Q25 and MiXCR clone calling, and kept in-frame beta chains. Each entry merges the rows of one CDR3 protein and shows their most common DNA and genes. The authors' filters were not applied to this entry. The sample profile shows around 1.7 million distinct CDR3 sequences; roughly 35% of them were found once. Of the sample, approximately 0.25% falls within the top ten clones.

All donors were healthy Caucasians. This chain joins TRBV27 to TRBJ1-2, with the D gene not confidently named. The TCR originated in a newborn girl in good health. Sequenced material: cord blood. The DNA sequence is given as TGTGCCAGCAGTTTATCGAATAGGAGGGAAGCCATCCGCGGCTACACCTTC. This yields the protein CASSLSNRREAIRGYTF.